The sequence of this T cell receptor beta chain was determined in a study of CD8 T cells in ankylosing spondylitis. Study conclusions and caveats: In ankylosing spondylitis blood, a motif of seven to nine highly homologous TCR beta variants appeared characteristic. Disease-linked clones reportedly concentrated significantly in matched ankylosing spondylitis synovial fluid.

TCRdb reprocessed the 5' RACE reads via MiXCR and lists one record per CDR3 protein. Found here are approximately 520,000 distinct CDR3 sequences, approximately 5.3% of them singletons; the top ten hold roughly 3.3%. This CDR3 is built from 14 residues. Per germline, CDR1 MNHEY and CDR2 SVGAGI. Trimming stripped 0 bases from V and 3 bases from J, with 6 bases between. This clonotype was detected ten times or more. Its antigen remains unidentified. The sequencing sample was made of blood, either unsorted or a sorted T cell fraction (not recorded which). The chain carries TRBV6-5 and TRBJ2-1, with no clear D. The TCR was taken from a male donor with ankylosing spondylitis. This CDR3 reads CASSYSASYNEQFF. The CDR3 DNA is TGTGCCAGCAGTTACTCAGCTAGCTACAATGAGCAGTTCTTC.